What follows describes a single TCR beta chain. This specimen comes from a study of blood T cell repertoires in COVID-19. Study as a whole: COVID-19 samples, acute and convalescent, were from the United States, Italy and Spain.

Looked up from germline, CDR1 is MNHEY and CDR2 is SMNVEV (reference sequence). This CDR3 is 16 amino acids long. With 4 bases clipped from V and 4 bases from J, the junction kept 7 bases outside the gene matches. Assay used: immunoSEQ multiplex PCR; TCRdb lists only in-frame clones, some missing. The table shows roughly 200,000 clones, with roughly 91% occurring only once. The chain uses TRBV27 and TRBJ2-5, with 12 bases lining up with TRBD2. This receptor was identified in a man aged 25 to 40 in a cohort exposed to, infected with or recovered from COVID-19 (not recorded which). Sequences were obtained from PBMCs or T cells enriched from blood (not recorded which). The CDR3 region has the DNA TGTGCCAGCAGTTCTAAGACTAGCGGGAGTCGAGAGACCCAGTACTTC. Translating it yields CASSSKTSGSRETQYF.